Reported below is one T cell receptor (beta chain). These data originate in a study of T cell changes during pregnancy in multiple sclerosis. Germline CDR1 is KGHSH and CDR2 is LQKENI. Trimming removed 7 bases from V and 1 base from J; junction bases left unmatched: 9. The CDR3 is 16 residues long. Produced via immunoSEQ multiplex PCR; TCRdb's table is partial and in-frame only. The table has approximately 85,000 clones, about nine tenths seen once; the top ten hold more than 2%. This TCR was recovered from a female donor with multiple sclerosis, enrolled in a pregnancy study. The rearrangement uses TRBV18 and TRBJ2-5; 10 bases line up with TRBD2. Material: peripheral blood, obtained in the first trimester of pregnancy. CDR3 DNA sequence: TGTGCCAGCTTTTCTCGGACTAGCGGAGCCCAAGAGACCCAGTACTTC. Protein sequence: CASFSRTSGAQETQYF.